This T cell receptor (beta chain) was captured by sequencing in a study of cytotoxic CD8 clonotypes in ibrutinib-treated CLL (dated by TCRdb to about 2021). Turning to the overall study: The cohort included around 15 treatment-naive and under 13 relapsed/refractory patients; about 17 were IGHV unmutated. Responses were partial in some 24 patients and complete in 2; after median about 68 months follow-up, around 15 stayed in remission and some twelve progressed. The response samples were drawn at a median of 12 months into treatment, with a range of roughly 6 to 36 months. Samples averaged 255,043 productive templates and around 91,000 productive rearrangements. Of the approximately 86 participants in the trial, roughly 26 had longitudinal samples available. Cryopreserved peripheral blood mononuclear cells were obtained before treatment, at response, and at either sustained remission or disease progression. All remission and progressive disease samples were collected while patients were still receiving ibrutinib.

Each clonotype received, on average, around 9.6x coverage in deep resolution sequencing performed on a MiSeq, where the target depth lay between 1 in 1 million and 1 in 200,000 T cells. The immunoSEQ hsTCRB Kit was used to generate the TCR beta libraries. In the paper's pipeline: The data were analyzed with ImmunoSEQ Analyzer and ImmunoSEQ Data Assistant, and V, D and J gene assignments followed IMGT definitions. Clonality, with values ranging from 0 to 1, was calculated as one minus the normalized Shannon entropy of productive rearrangement frequencies. Only overrepresented clonotypes making up at least 0.05% of each patient's repertoire were included in the public clonotype analysis. Fewer than 15 repertoires from age-matched healthy donors, obtained from immuneACCESS, served as clonality controls. TCRdb holds this immuneACCESS table with in-frame rearrangements only. Some clones are missing; in checked studies, unresolved V genes explain under half, and the rest has no known cause. V and J calls and clone size are as listed in that table; D and trimming were resolved from the DNA. For this sample the table gives more than 12,000 clones, of which 52% were detected only once. Jointly, the top ten make up 30% to 35% of the sample.

Approximately 2 micrograms of genomic DNA were extracted from cryopreserved PBMCs for TCR beta library preparation. Longitudinal blood samples from CLL patients on ibrutinib monotherapy were analyzed using high-throughput TCR beta sequencing. The patients took part in an open-label, single-center phase 2 trial of ibrutinib monotherapy. Beyond this particular receptor, the publication reports: At ibrutinib response clonality went up, during sustained remission it held steady, and at progression it dropped back toward baseline. Baseline clonality exceeded that of age-matched healthy donors and correlated strongly with circulating CD8+ T-cell counts. Public clonotypes were found to be uncommon and were observed to contract or remain stable during treatment; the increase in clonality was shown to reflect expansion of private clonotypes at ibrutinib response. Sustained-remission and progressing patients did not have matched sampling times, and lymph node repertoires were not examined.

This clone was seen only a few times. Its binding antigen is unknown. Per-nucleotide qualities are absent, and no much larger clonotype sits a single base away. The clonotype originates from a human donor with chronic lymphocytic leukemia. This specimen consisted of PBMCs, obtained at a roughly 24-month disease-progression time point, from a patient treated with ibrutinib.

In nucleotide form, the sequence is TGTGCCAGCGACGCAGGGTACGAGCAGTACTTC. Its translation is CASDAGYEQYF. The chain couples TRBV19 to TRBJ2-7; tentative D gene TRBD1, with 5 bases matching. At the junction V is shortened by 9 bases and J by 4 bases, with 10 bases in between. The cysteine opens and the phenylalanine closes a CDR3 of 11 amino acids. Kept here is only the CDR3 DNA, which spans 33 bases and is read in frame from base 1. Taken from the germline V gene (reference sequence), the CDR1 and CDR2 loops are LNHDA and SQIVND. Outside the CDR3, residues come from the reference TRBV19 and TRBJ2-7 proteins, so the full variable domain is: DGGITQSPKYLFRKEGQNVTLSCEQNLNHDAMYWYRQDPGQGLRLIYYSQIVNDFQKGDIAEGYSVSREKKESFPLTVTSAQKNPTAFYLCASDAGYEQYFGPGTRLTVT.